This T cell receptor (beta chain) was found in a study of CD8+CD57+ T cells in acquired aplastic anemia. Genomic DNA constituted the template upon which TCR beta VDJ and CDR3 profiling was performed. A single record per CDR3 protein comes from TCRdb applying MiXCR to the reads. Of 160,000 or so distinct CDR3 sequences listed, 65% to 75% were seen once; the top ten hold around 45%. This clonotype was recorded once. Individuals selected for sequencing had exhibited CD8+CD57+ cell expansion on flow cytometry. The clonotype originates from a human donor with aplastic anemia. Sequencing was carried out using sorted CD4+, CD8+, or CD8+CD57+ T cells (not recorded which) from PBMCs.

The CDR3 DNA is TGTGCCAGCAGTTCTTATGGGGGCCTGGATAATTCACCCCTCCACTTT. As protein: CASSSYGGLDNSPLHF. The chain uses TRBV5-5 and TRBJ1-6, with D possibly being TRBD1 (6 bases). V was shortened by 5 bases and J by 5 bases, with 17 bases between the two germline ends. Germline CDR1 SGHKS, CDR2 YYEKEE (reference sequence). This CDR3 spans 16 amino acids. Together with reference TRBV5-5 and TRBJ1-6, the CDR3 gives the full variable domain: DAGVTQSPTHLIKTRGQQVTLRCSPISGHKSVSWYQQVLGQGPQFIFQYYEKEERGRGNFPDRFSARQFPNYSSELNVNALLLGDSALYLCASSSYGGLDNSPLHFGNGTRLTVT.